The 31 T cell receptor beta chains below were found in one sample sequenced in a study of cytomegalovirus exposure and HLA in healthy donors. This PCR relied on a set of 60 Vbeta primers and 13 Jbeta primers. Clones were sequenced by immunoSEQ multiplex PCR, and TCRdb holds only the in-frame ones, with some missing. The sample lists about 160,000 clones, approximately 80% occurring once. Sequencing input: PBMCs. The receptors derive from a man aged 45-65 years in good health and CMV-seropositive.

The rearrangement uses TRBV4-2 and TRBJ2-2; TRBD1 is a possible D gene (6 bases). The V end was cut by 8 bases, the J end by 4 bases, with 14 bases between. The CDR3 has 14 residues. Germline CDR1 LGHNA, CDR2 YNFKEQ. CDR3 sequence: CASGKTGFTGELFF. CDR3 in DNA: TGTGCCAGCGGGAAGACAGGTTTCACCGGGGAGCTGTTTTTT.

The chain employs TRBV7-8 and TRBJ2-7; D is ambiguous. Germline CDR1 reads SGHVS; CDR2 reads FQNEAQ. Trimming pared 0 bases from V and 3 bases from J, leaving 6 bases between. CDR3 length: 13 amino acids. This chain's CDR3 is CASSLAHSYEQYV. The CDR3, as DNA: TGTGCCAGCAGCTTAGCCCACAGCTACGAGCAGTACGTC.

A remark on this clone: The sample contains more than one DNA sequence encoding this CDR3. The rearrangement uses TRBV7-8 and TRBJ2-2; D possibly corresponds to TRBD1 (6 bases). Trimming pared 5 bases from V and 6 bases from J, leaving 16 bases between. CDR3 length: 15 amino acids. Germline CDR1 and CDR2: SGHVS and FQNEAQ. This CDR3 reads CASSLGQFGPGELFF. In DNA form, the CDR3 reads TGTGCCAGCAGCCTAGGACAGTTCGGTCCCGGGGAGCTGTTTTTT. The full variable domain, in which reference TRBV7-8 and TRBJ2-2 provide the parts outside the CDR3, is GAGVSQSPRYKVAKRGQDVALRCDPISGHVSLFWYQQALGQGPEFLTYFQNEAQLDKSGLPSDRFFAERPEGSVSTLKIQRTQQEDSAVYLCASSLGQFGPGELFFGEGSRLTVL.

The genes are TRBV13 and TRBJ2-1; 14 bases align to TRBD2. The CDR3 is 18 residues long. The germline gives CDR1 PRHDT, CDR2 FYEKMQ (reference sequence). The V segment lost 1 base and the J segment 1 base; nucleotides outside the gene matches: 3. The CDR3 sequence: CASSLVGTSGSSYNEQFF. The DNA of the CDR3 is TGTGCCAGCAGCTTAGTTGGGACTAGCGGGAGTTCCTACAATGAGCAGTTCTTC.

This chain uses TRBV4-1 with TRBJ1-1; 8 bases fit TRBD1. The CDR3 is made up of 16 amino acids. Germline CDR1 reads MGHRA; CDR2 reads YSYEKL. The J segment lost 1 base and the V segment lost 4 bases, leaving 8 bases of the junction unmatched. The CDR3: CASSLSGTGPNTEAFF. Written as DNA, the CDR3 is TGCGCCAGCAGCCTCTCAGGGACAGGACCGAACACTGAAGCTTTCTTT.

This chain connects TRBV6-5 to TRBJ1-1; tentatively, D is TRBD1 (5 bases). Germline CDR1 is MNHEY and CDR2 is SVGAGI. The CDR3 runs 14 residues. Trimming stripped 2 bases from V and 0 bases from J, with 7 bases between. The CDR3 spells CASSYGQLNTEAFF. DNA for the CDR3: TGTGCCAGCAGTTACGGACAACTGAACACTGAAGCTTTCTTT.

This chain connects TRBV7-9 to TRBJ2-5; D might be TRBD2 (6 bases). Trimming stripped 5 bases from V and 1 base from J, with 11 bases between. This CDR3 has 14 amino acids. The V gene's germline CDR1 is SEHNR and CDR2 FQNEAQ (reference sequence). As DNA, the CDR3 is TGTGCCAGCAGCCCACGGGACTTCCAAGAGACCCAGTACTTC. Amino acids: CASSPRDFQETQYF.

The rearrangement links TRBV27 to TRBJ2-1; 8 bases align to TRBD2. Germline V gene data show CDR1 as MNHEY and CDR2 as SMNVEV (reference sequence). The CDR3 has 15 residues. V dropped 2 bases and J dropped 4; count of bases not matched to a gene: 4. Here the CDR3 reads CASSLDTGGYNEQFF. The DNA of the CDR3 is TGTGCCAGCAGTTTAGATACGGGGGGGTACAATGAGCAGTTCTTC.

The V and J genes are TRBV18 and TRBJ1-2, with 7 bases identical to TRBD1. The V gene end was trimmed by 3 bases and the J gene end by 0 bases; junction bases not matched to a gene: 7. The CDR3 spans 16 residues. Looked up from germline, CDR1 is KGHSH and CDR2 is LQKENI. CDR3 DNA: TGTGCCAGCTCACCGGAGGGGGCCATAGCTAACTATGGCTACACCTTC. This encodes CASSPEGAIANYGYTF.

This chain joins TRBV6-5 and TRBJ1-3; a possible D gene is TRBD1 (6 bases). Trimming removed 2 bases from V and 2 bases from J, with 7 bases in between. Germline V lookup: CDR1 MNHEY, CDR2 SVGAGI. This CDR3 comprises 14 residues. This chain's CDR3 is CASSYQGTGNTIYF. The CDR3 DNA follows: TGTGCCAGCAGTTACCAGGGGACTGGAAACACCATATATTTT.

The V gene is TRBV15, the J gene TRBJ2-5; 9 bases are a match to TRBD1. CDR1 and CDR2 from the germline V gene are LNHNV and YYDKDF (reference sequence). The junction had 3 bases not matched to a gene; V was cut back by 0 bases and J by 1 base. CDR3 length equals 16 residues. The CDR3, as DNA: TGTGCCACCAGCAGAGATTCGACAGGGGGCCAAGAGACCCAGTACTTC. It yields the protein CATSRDSTGGQETQYF.

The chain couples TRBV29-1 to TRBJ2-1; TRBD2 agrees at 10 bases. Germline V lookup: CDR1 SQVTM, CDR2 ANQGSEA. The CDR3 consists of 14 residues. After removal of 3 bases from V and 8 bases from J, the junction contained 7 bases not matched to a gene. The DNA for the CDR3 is TGCAGCGTTGAGGAGAGCGGGAGGGGCGATGAGCAGTTCTTC. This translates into CSVEESGRGDEQFF.

The CDR3 DNA reads as TGTGCCAGCAGTGAAGCCGGGACAGGAGATAACTATGGCTACACCTTC. This translates into CASSEAGTGDNYGYTF. The gene calls are TRBV6-1 and TRBJ1-2, with 8 positions matching TRBD1. V shed 0 bases, J shed 1 base, and the junction held 4 bases outside the gene matches. Germline V lookup: CDR1 MNHNS, CDR2 SASEGT. CDR3 length equals 16 residues.

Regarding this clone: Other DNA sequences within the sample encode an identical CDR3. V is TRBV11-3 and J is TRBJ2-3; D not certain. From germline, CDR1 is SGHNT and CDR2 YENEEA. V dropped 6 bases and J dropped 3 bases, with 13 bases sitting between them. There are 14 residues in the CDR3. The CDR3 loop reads CASSLRGLTDTQYF. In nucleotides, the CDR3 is TGTGCCAGCAGTCTCCGTGGGCTTACAGATACGCAGTATTTT.

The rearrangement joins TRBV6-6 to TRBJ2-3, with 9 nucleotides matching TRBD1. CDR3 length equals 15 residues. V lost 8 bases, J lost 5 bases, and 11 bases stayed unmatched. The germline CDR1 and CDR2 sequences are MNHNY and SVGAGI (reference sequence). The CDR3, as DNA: TGTGCCAGCCGACCTCCCGGGACAGGGAGAGATACGCAGTATTTT. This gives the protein CASRPPGTGRDTQYF.

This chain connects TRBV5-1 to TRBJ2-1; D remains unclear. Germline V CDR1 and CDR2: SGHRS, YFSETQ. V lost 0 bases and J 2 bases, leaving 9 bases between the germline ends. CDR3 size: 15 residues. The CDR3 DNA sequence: TGCGCCAGCAGCTTGGCGGGTTCGACCTACAATGAGCAGTTCTTC. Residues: CASSLAGSTYNEQFF. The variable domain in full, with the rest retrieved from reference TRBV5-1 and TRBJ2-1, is KAGVTQTPRYLIKTRGQQVTLSCSPISGHRSVSWYQQTPGQGLQFLFEYFSETQRNKGNFPGRFSGRQFSNSRSEMNVSTLELGDSALYLCASSLAGSTYNEQFFGPGTRLTVL.

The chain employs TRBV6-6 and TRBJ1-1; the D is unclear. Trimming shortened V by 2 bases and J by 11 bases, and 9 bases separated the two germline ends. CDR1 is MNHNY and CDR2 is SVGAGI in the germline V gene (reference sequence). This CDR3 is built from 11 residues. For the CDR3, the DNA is TGTGCCAGCAGTTACATGAGATTGGCTTTCTTT. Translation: CASSYMRLAFF.

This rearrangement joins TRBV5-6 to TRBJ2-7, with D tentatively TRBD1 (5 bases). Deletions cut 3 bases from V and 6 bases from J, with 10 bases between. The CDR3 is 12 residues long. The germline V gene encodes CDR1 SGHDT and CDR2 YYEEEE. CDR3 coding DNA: TGTGCCAGCAGCTCCAGGGTGGGCGAGCAGTACTTC. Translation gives CASSSRVGEQYF.

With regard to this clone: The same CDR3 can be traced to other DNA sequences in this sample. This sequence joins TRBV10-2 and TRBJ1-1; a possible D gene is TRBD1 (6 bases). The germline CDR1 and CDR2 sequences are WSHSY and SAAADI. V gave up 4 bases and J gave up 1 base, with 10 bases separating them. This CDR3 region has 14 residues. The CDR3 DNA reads TGCGCCAGCAGTGTTGGACAGCCGAACACTGAAGCTTTCTTT. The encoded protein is CASSVGQPNTEAFF.

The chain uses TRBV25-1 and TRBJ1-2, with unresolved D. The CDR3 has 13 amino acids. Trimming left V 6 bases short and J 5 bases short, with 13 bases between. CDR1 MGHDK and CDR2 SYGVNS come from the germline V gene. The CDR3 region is CASSLSRGYGYTF. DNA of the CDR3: TGTGCCAGCAGCTTGTCTCGGGGATATGGCTACACCTTC.

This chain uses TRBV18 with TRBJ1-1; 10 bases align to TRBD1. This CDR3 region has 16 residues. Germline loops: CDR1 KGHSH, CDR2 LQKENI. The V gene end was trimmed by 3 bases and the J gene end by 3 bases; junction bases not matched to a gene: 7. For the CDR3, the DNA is TGTGCCAGCTCACCCCCGGGACAGGGGACCTACACTGAAGCTTTCTTT. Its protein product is CASSPPGQGTYTEAFF.

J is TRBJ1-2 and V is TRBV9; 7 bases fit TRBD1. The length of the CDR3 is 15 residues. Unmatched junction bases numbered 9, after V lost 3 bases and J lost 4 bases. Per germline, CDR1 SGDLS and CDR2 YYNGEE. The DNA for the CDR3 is TGTGCCAGCAGCGCTACACGGACAGGACTCTATGGCTACACCTTC. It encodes CASSATRTGLYGYTF.

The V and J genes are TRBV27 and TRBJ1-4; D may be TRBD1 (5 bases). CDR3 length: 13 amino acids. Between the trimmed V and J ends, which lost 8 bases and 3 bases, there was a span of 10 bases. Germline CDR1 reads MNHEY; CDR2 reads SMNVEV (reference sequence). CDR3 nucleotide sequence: TGTGCCAGCTCAGGGAGGCCTAATGAAAAACTGTTTTTT. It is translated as CASSGRPNEKLFF.

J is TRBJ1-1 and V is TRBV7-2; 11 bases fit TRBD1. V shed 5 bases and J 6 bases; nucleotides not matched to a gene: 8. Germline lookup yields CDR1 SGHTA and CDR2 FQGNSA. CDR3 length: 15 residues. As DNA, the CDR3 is TGTGCCAGCAGCCCTTGGGGACAGGGGGGGGCTGAAGCTTTCTTT. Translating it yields CASSPWGQGGAEAFF. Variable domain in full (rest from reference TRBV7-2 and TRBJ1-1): GAGVSQSPSNKVTEKGKDVELRCDPISGHTALYWYRQSLGQGLEFLIYFQGNSAPDKSGLPSDRFSAERTGGSVSTLTIQRTQQEDSAVYLCASSPWGQGGAEAFFGQGTRLTVV.

The CDR3 is CASRRGLAANTGELFF. The CDR3, as DNA: TGTGCCAGCAGACGTGGACTAGCGGCCAACACCGGGGAGCTGTTTTTT. This chain uses TRBV28 with TRBJ2-2; 10 bases are shared with TRBD2. The trim removed 6 bases at V and 2 bases at J, leaving 6 bases unmatched. CDR1 is MDHEN, CDR2 SYDVKM, per germline. This CDR3 comprises 16 residues.

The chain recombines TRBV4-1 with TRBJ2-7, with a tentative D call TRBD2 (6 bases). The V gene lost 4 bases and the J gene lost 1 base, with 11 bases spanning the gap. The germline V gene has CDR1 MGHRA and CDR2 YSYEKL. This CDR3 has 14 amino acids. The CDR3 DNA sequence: TGCGCCAGCAGCCCACGCGGGGTTTCCTACGAGCAGTACTTC. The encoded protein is CASSPRGVSYEQYF.

CDR3 residues: CASSLDRGDQPQHF. CDR3 nucleotide sequence: TGTGCCAGCAGCTTGGACAGGGGGGACCAGCCCCAGCATTTT. The chain is built from TRBV7-9 and TRBJ1-5; 10 bases are shared with TRBD1. Germline lookup yields CDR1 SEHNR and CDR2 FQNEAQ (reference sequence). Trimming took 3 bases from V and 7 from J; bases not matched to a gene: 3. The CDR3 sequence is 14 residues long.

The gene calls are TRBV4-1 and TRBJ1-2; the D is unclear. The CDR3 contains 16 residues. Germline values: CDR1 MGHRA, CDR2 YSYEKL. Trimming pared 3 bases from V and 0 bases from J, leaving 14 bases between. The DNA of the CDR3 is TGCGCCAGCAGCCACGTTACTGGGCAGACTAACTATGGCTACACCTTC. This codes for CASSHVTGQTNYGYTF.

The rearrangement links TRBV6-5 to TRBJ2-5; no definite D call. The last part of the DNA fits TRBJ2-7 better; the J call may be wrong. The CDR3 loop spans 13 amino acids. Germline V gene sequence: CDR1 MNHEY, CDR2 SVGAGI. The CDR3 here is CARVQASTYEQYF. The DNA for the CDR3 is TGTGCCAGAGTCCAGGCATCCACCTACGAGCAGTACTTC.

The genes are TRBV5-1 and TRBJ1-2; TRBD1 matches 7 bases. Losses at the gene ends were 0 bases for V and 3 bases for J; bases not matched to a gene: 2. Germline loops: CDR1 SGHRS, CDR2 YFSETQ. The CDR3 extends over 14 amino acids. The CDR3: CASSLGQGHYGYTF. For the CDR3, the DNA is TGCGCCAGCAGCTTGGGACAGGGCCACTATGGCTACACCTTC.

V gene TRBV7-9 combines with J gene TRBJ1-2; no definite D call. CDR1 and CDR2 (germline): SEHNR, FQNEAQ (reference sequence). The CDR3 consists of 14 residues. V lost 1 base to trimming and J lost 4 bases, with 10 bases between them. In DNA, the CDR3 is TGTGCCAGCAGCTTAGGCGGGGTAATCTATGGCTACACCTTC. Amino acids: CASSLGGVIYGYTF.